The next 13 T cell receptor beta chains were all read from a single sample in a study of tumor-infiltrating lymphocytes in primary liver carcinoma (dated by TCRdb to about 2017). These reads were obtained on an Illumina HiSeq 2500. TCRbeta-specific cDNA was reverse-transcribed from 500 ng total RNA using a constant-region primer and ProtoScript II reverse transcriptase. Three nested multiplex PCR rounds, following a slightly modified ARM-PCR procedure, were used to build the TCRbeta libraries. The first two PCR rounds used multiplex TRBV1-TRBV30 forward primers with a Cbeta reverse primer, each for 10 cycles. The public reads were quality trimmed at Q25 with fastp and then assembled into clones with MiXCR by TCRdb, keeping productive beta chains. All rows with the same CDR3 protein become a single entry with the most common DNA and genes. The sample yields 100,000 to 120,000 distinct CDR3 sequences; about four fifths were counted once. The top ten hold approximately 20% of the sample.

Without any cell sorting, total RNA and DNA were extracted together from about 20-30 mg of bulk tissue using the AllPrep DNA/RNA mini kit. The material sequenced was liver tumor tissue from sampling region 3. Explained via the paper, the cell subset or site label denotes: tumor region T3, left-lateral pole. The source of these receptors is a man aged 40-49 years with primary liver carcinoma and hepatitis B virus infection.

Notes on this clonotype: An end of the junction does not agree with germline; a read error may underlie this. J is TRBJ2-1 and V is TRBV5-4; D is possibly TRBD2 (5 bases). Germline V gene data show CDR1 as SGHNT and CDR2 as YYREEE (reference sequence). This CDR3 comprises 12 residues. CDR3 sequence reads: CASSWPGSERFF. In nucleotides, the CDR3 is TGTGCCAGCAGCTGGCCGGGGAGTGAGCGGTTCTTC.

The genes are TRBV6-5 and TRBJ2-7; TRBD2 is a possible D gene (5 bases). The CDR3 has 12 residues. Germline CDR1 is MNHEY and CDR2 is SVGAGI. V shed 11 bases and J shed 6 bases, with 17 bases lying between them. CDR3 sequence (DNA): TGTGCCTCCCAAGACGGACTGAGCGAGCAGTACTTC. This sequence encodes CASQDGLSEQYF.

Comments on this clonotype: One junction end disagrees with the germline gene, perhaps due to a read error. This chain uses TRBV5-5 with TRBJ1-2, with D perhaps matching TRBD1 (6 bases). The CDR3 consists of 16 residues. Looked up from germline, CDR1 is SGHKS and CDR2 is YYEKEE (reference sequence). DNA for the CDR3: TGTGCCAGCAACCCTCACCCGGACAGAACTAACTGTGGCTACATCTTC. Protein sequence: CASNPHPDRTNCGYIF.

Note on this clonotype: At one end, the junction sequence differs from germline, possibly due to a read error. This chain uses TRBV6-2 or TRBV6-3 with TRBJ2-2; D possibly corresponds to TRBD2 (5 bases). The CDR3 length is 12 residues. Germline CDR1 MNHEY, CDR2 SVGEGT. CDR3 bases: TGTGCCAGCATCTCATACACCGGGGAGTTGTTTTTT. It specifies CASISYTGELFF.

This clonotype was seen only a few times. An end of the junction differs from the germline gene, which may be a read error. This chain joins TRBV29-1 and TRBJ1-1; 8 positions match TRBD1. The CDR3 sequence is 13 residues long. Germline V gene data show CDR1 as SQVTM and CDR2 as ANQGSEA. The CDR3 sequence is CSISRGPGTEASF. As DNA, the CDR3 is TGCAGCATCTCCAGGGGGCCAGGCACTGAAGCTTCCTTT.

With regard to this clonotype: This likely comes from a read error, as the CDR3 has no conserved phenylalanine or tryptophan at its end. The J gene is TRBJ1-1, the V gene TRBV12-3 or TRBV12-4; D is possibly TRBD1 (5 bases). The length of the CDR3 is 14 residues. Trimming left V 5 bases short and J 5 bases short, with 15 bases between. The DNA for the CDR3 is TGTGCCAGCAGTATCGGGATCGGGGGGACTGAAGCTTTCTCT. Encoded protein: CASSIGIGGTEAFS.

The CDR3 coding sequence is TGTGCCAGCAGTGAAGGACACGCACAAGAGAGCCACTACTTC. This translates into CASSEGHAQESHYF. The V gene is TRBV6-1, the J gene TRBJ2-5; no clear D gene. There are 14 residues in the CDR3. The V gene lost 1 base and the J gene lost 14 bases, with 20 bases spanning the gap. Germline CDR1 and CDR2: MNHNS and SASEGT.

Concerning this clonotype itself: This likely comes from a read error, as the CDR3 has no conserved phenylalanine or tryptophan at its end. The chain is built from TRBV10-2 and TRBJ1-2; 9 bases agree with TRBD1. Germline lookup yields CDR1 WSHSY and CDR2 SAAADI. This CDR3 has 13 amino acids. V lost 7 bases and J lost 9; bases outside the gene matches: 9. Here the CDR3 DNA reads TGCGCCAGCAATCCGGGACAGGGTGCGTGCTACACCTCC. This sequence encodes CASNPGQGACYTS.

Comment on this clonotype: Germline and junction disagree at one end, which may indicate a read error. The chain employs TRBV6-2 or TRBV6-3 and TRBJ2-5; 7 positions agree with TRBD2. CDR3 length: 15 amino acids. Germline-derived CDR1 and CDR2 are MNHEY and SVGEGT. CDR3 in amino acids: CASRYTDGGMETQYF. Written as DNA, the CDR3 is TGTGCCAGCAGATACACGGACGGGGGGATGGAGACGCAGTACTTC.

Regarding this clonotype: Lacking the conserved final phenylalanine or tryptophan, this CDR3 likely reflects a read error. No DNA is shown, since the ends of the CDR3 on it are uncertain; the CDR3 is the one TCRdb lists. The chain is built from TRBV6-2 or TRBV6-3 and TRBJ2-7; the listed D gene, TRBD2, was not tested against the DNA. Germline V CDR1 and CDR2: MNHEY, SVGEGT. The CDR3 is 14 amino acids long, termini counted. This CDR3 reads CASNLELENLRAVL.

A note on this clonotype: Given the absence of the conserved phenylalanine or tryptophan at the CDR3 end, a read error is likely. The J gene is TRBJ2-1, the V gene TRBV10-3, with 9 bases identical to TRBD2. Per germline, CDR1 ENHRY and CDR2 SYGVKD. This CDR3 is built from 15 residues. The trim removed 6 bases at V and 3 bases at J, leaving 6 bases unmatched. The CDR3 DNA reads TGTGCCATCAGGAAGAATAGCGGGGGCTACAATGAGCAGTTCATC. Protein product: CAIRKNSGGYNEQFI.

Details on this clonotype: A much larger clone sits a single nucleotide away, making a read error possible. The chain joins TRBV5-1 to TRBJ1-1; tentative D call: TRBD1 (5 bases). The CDR3 loop spans 16 amino acids. Germline lookup yields CDR1 SGHRS and CDR2 YFSETQ. CDR3 nucleotide sequence: TGCGCCAGCAGTCCTTCTTGGGGCACGATGAACACTGAAACTTTCTTT. Translated, it gives CASSPSWGTMNTETFF.

On this clonotype: This sequence may be a read error, since a much larger clone differs from it by one base. The V and J genes are TRBV5-1 and TRBJ1-1, with TRBD1 matching 7 bases. Looked up from germline, CDR1 is SGHRS and CDR2 is YFSETQ. This CDR3 region has 15 residues. The CDR3 here is CTSSLERGRNTEAFF. In nucleotides, the CDR3 is TGCACCAGCAGCTTGGAGAGGGGGCGGAACACTGAAGCTTTCTTT.